The present T cell receptor beta chain was sequenced within a study of T cell clones after liver transplantation. Study at large: Post-transplant blood was tracked for graft-donor-reactive T cell clones identified in a pre-transplant mixed lymphocyte reaction. At least one year of complete immunosuppression withdrawal without enzymes over twice normal defined tolerance.

General study findings and limits: Compared with third party-reactive sequences, donor-reactive ones declined more, independent of withdrawal success.

TCRdb keeps only in-frame clones here, not all; method: immunoSEQ multiplex PCR. The repertoire holds roughly 55,000 clones, approximately 71% seen once, with around 9.5% in the top ten. The V end lost 8 bases, the J end lost 5 bases, and 16 bases lay between the germline ends. The V gene's germline CDR1 is MNHEY and CDR2 SVGAGI. The CDR3 spans 13 residues. This clone was seen a handful of times. The antigen is undetermined. The source of this sequence is a human patient who received a liver transplant. The T cells may partly be graft donor cells. The material sequenced was CD4+ T cells from blood, taken roughly 56 months after liver transplant. The chain is built from TRBV6-5 and TRBJ2-7; D is ambiguous. The CDR3 protein is CASSSGVRHEQYF. The CDR3 bases are TGTGCCAGCTCCTCTGGGGTTCGGCACGAGCAGTACTTC.